This is a list of T cell receptor beta chains from one sample in a study of T cell responses to AZD1222 COVID-19 vaccine. Profiled with immunoSEQ multiplex PCR; TCRdb holds only in-frame clones, not every one. Counted here are under 140,000 clones, just under 95% occurring once; the ten biggest clones make up more than 2%. Sequencing was performed on peripheral blood, taken 28 days after the second AZD1222 dose. All receptors come from an adult who received the AZD1222 COVID-19 vaccine. The CDR3 runs from the conserved cysteine through the conserved F or W. A D gene is named only where the DNA matches it firmly. Rows may omit the clone size; those that give it use once, few, many or a size class.

CASSLGMEFYEQYF	TGTGCCAGCAGTTTGGGAATGGAATTCTACGAGCAGTACTTC	TRBJ2-7	once	-	TRBV27
CASSLALSPGELFF	TGTGCCAGCAGCTTGGCCCTGAGCCCCGGGGAGCTGTTTTTT	TRBJ2-2	-	-	TRBV5-4
CASSQGQGSPLHF	TGTGCCAGCAGCCAGGGACAGGGTTCCCCCCTCCACTTT	TRBJ1-6	-	TRBD1	TRBV3-1/TRBV3-2
CASSPGYELTEAFF	TGTGCCAGCTCACCGGGGTATGAGTTGACTGAAGCTTTCTTT	TRBJ1-1	-	-	TRBV18
CASSRGQLETQYF	TGTGCCAGCAGCAGGGGCCAGCTGGAGACCCAGTACTTC	TRBJ2-5	once	-	TRBV13
CASSQQGATNEKLFF	TGTGCCAGCAGCCAACAGGGAGCAACTAATGAAAAACTGTTTTTT	TRBJ1-4	once	-	TRBV14
CASSLNRVTEAFF	TGTGCCAGCAGCTTAAACAGAGTCACTGAAGCTTTCTTT	TRBJ1-1	-	-	TRBV7-3
CASSPIQKNTEAFF	TGTGCCAGCAGTCCGATCCAAAAGAACACTGAAGCTTTCTTT	TRBJ1-1	-	-	TRBV27
CASSAGTGDPDTQYF	TGTGCCAGCAGCGCCGGGACAGGGGACCCAGATACGCAGTATTTT	TRBJ2-3	-	TRBD1	TRBV2
CASSINSPDAIPDTQYF	TGTGCCAGTAGTATAAACTCGCCGGACGCTATTCCAGATACGCAGTATTTT	TRBJ2-3	-	-	TRBV19
CASSMSSGWGETQYF	TGTGCCAGTAGTATGTCGTCTGGGTGGGGGGAGACCCAGTACTTC	TRBJ2-5	once	-	TRBV19
CASSLLAGRGYTF	TGTGCCAGCAGTTTATTAGCAGGGAGGGGCTACACCTTC	TRBJ1-2	-	-	TRBV28
CASSLVWRQNTEAFF	TGTGCCAGCAGCTTGGTGTGGCGGCAGAACACTGAAGCTTTCTTT	TRBJ1-1	-	-	TRBV5-5
CASRNSGGAGTDTQYF	TGTGCCAGTAGAAATAGCGGGGGGGCGGGCACAGATACGCAGTATTTT	TRBJ2-3	-	TRBD2	TRBV19
CASSFGLAGVYNEQFF	TGTGCCAGCAGCTTCGGACTAGCGGGGGTCTACAATGAGCAGTTCTTC	TRBJ2-1	-	TRBD2	TRBV13
CASRGLSSYNEQFF	TGTGCCAGTCGGGGGTTAAGTTCCTACAATGAGCAGTTCTTC	TRBJ2-1	-	-	TRBV10-3
CASSELVGVGNTQYF	TGTGCCAGCAGTGAATTGGTCGGCGTTGGAAATACGCAGTATTTT	TRBJ2-3	-	-	TRBV2
CASSNHRGPGYTF	TGTGCCAGCAGCAACCACAGGGGGCCTGGCTACACCTTC	TRBJ1-2	once	TRBD1	TRBV7-2
CSVGSGGGTDTQYF	TGCAGCGTTGGGTCTGGCGGGGGCACAGATACGCAGTATTTT	TRBJ2-3	-	-	TRBV29-1
CASRGDRGPEQYF	TGTGCCAGCAGAGGGGACAGGGGGCCAGAGCAGTACTTC	TRBJ2-7	-	TRBD1	TRBV12-3/TRBV12-4
CAWSLGTGAHGEQYF	TGTGCCTGGAGTCTGGGGACAGGGGCGCATGGCGAGCAGTACTTC	TRBJ2-7	-	TRBD1	TRBV30
CASSLQWRAFF	TGTGCCAGCAGTTTACAGTGGAGGGCTTTCTTT	TRBJ1-1	-	-	TRBV27
CASSSGQGPYEQYF	TGTGCCAGCAGCTCGGGACAGGGCCCCTACGAGCAGTACTTC	TRBJ2-7	once	TRBD1	TRBV5-4
CASSLNGGQAVGEQYF	TGTGCCAGCAGCTTGAACGGTGGACAGGCTGTGGGGGAGCAGTACTTC	TRBJ2-7	-	TRBD1	TRBV7-2
CASIPDQGQPFF	TGTGCCAGCATCCCTGACCAAGGACAGCCGTTCTTC	TRBJ2-1	-	-	TRBV7-9
CSVEDGETQYF	TGCAGCGTTGAAGATGGGGAGACCCAGTACTTC	TRBJ2-5	-	-	TRBV29-1
CASSEMGPTNTEAFF	TGTGCCAGCAGTGAAATGGGTCCGACGAACACTGAAGCTTTCTTT	TRBJ1-1	-	-	TRBV2
CASSLDTYNEQFF	TGTGCCAGCAGCTTAGATACTTACAATGAGCAGTTCTTC	TRBJ2-1	-	-	TRBV11-3
CASSTSGGAYEQYF	TGTGCCAGCTCAACCAGCGGGGGGGCTTACGAGCAGTACTTC	TRBJ2-7	-	TRBD2	TRBV18
CASSQDDRVNYGYTF	TGTGCCAGCAGCCAAGACGACAGGGTCAACTATGGCTACACCTTC	TRBJ1-2	-	TRBD1	TRBV3-1/TRBV3-2
CASSVDRDEQYF	TGTGCCAGCTCAGTGGACAGGGACGAGCAGTACTTC	TRBJ2-7	once	TRBD1	TRBV18
CASSPQGTNYGYTF	TGTGCCAGCTCACCGCAGGGGACTAACTATGGCTACACCTTC	TRBJ1-2	-	-	TRBV18
CASSAGQGFGGYTF	TGTGCCAGCTCAGCGGGACAGGGGTTCGGTGGCTACACCTTC	TRBJ1-2	-	TRBD1	TRBV18
CASTIRWRGETQYF	TGTGCCAGCACTATCCGTTGGAGGGGGGAGACCCAGTACTTC	TRBJ2-5	few	-	TRBV2
CASSLGRRFPEAFF	TGTGCCAGCAGCTTAGGCCGTAGGTTCCCTGAAGCTTTCTTT	TRBJ1-1	-	-	TRBV13
CASSLGGGRTDTQYF	TGTGCTAGCAGCTTAGGTGGGGGCCGCACAGATACGCAGTATTTT	TRBJ2-3	-	-	TRBV7-7
CASSSRQGLYNEQFF	TGCGCCAGCAGCTCCCGACAGGGGTTGTACAATGAGCAGTTCTTC	TRBJ2-1	-	TRBD1	TRBV4-1
CASRRQKRALHF	TGTGCCAGCAGAAGACAGAAAAGGGCCCTCCACTTT	TRBJ1-6	once	-	TRBV28
CASSSYNSPLHF	TGTGCCAGCAGTTCGTATAATTCACCCCTCCACTTT	TRBJ1-6	-	-	TRBV7-2
CASSPYSGGAGQETQYF	TGTGCCAGCTCACCATATAGCGGGGGGGCCGGCCAAGAGACCCAGTACTTC	TRBJ2-5	-	TRBD2	TRBV18
CASSQAYTEAFF	TGCGCCAGCAGCCAAGCCTACACTGAAGCTTTCTTT	TRBJ1-1	-	-	TRBV4-1
CASRDRVNYGYTF	TGTGCCAGCCGGGACAGGGTTAACTATGGCTACACCTTC	TRBJ1-2	-	TRBD1	TRBV19
CASSPAGGYNEQFF	TGTGCCAGCAGCCCGGCGGGGGGCTACAATGAGCAGTTCTTC	TRBJ2-1	-	TRBD2	TRBV7-3
CASSLYLAGALNEQFF	TGTGCCAGCAGCTTATACCTAGCGGGGGCCCTGAATGAGCAGTTCTTC	TRBJ2-1	-	TRBD2	TRBV7-6
CASSYVGGNTEAFF	TGTGCCAGCAGTTACGTAGGAGGAAACACTGAAGCTTTCTTT	TRBJ1-1	-	-	TRBV6-5
CASSQVMSRGETQYF	TGTGCCAGCAGCCAAGTGATGAGTCGGGGAGAGACCCAGTACTTC	TRBJ2-5	-	-	TRBV3-1/TRBV3-2
CASSLMGRGNSPLHF	TGTGCCAGCAGCTTAATGGGTAGGGGCAATTCACCCCTCCACTTT	TRBJ1-6	-	-	TRBV7-9
CASSYSRGNTDTQYF	TGTGCCAGCAGTTACTCGCGGGGGAACACAGATACGCAGTATTTT	TRBJ2-3	-	TRBD2	TRBV6-2/TRBV6-3
CASSQDSSRGDIQYF	TGTGCCAGCAGCCAAGATTCATCCAGGGGTGACATTCAGTACTTC	TRBJ2-4	-	-	TRBV3-1/TRBV3-2
CSVRDSLNTEAFF	TGCAGCGTTCGGGACAGTTTGAACACTGAAGCTTTCTTT	TRBJ1-1	-	TRBD1	TRBV29-1
CASSLRAVAYNEKLFF	TGTGCCAGCAGTTTAAGGGCCGTAGCCTATAATGAAAAACTGTTTTTT	TRBJ1-4	-	-	TRBV27
CASSPWTSGGPDTQYF	TGTGCCAGCTCACCTTGGACTAGCGGGGGCCCAGATACGCAGTATTTT	TRBJ2-3	-	TRBD2	TRBV18
CASSPGRTYEQYF	TGTGCCAGCAGCCCCGGACGGACCTACGAGCAGTACTTC	TRBJ2-7	-	-	TRBV7-8
CATSDSKIEFRRVAGYTF	TGTGCCACCAGTGATTCCAAAATTGAATTCCGCCGGGTAGCTGGCTACACCTTC	TRBJ1-2	-	-	TRBV24-1
CASSLVQGVGIRVEAFF	TGTGCCAGCAGCTTAGTACAGGGAGTCGGTATACGGGTGGAAGCTTTCTTT	TRBJ1-1	-	-	TRBV7-6
CASSSGGRYNEKLFF	TGTGCCAGCAGCTCAGGCGGCCGCTATAATGAAAAACTGTTTTTT	TRBJ1-4	-	-	TRBV7-2
CASRRYRGSSYEQYF	TGCGCCAGCCGGAGATACAGGGGCAGCTCCTACGAGCAGTACTTC	TRBJ2-7	-	TRBD1	TRBV10-2